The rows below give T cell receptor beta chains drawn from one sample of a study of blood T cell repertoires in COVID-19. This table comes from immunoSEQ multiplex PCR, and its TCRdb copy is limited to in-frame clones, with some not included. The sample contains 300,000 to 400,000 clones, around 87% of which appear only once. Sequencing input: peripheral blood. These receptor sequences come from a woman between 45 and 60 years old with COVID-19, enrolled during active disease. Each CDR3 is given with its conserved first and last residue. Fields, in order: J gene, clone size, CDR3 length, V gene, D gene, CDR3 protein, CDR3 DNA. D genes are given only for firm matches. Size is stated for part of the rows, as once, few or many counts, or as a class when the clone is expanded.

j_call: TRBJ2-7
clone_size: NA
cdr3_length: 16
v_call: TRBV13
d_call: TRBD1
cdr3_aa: CASSGPYQGASYEQYF
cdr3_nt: TGTGCCAGCAGCGGGCCGTACCAGGGGGCTTCCTACGAGCAGTACTTC

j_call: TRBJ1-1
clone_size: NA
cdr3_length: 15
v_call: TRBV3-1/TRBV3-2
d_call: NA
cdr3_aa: CASSPTQGTNTEAFF
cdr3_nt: TGTGCCAGCAGCCCTACACAGGGTACAAACACTGAAGCTTTCTTT

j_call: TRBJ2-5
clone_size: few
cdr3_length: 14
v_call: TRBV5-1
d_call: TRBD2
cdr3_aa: CASSVGLAGETQYF
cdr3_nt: TGCGCCAGCAGCGTGGGACTAGCGGGAGAGACCCAGTACTTC

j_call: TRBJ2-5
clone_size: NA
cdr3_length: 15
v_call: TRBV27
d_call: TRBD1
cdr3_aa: CASRYHRGGQETQYF
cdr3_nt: TGTGCCAGCAGATACCACAGGGGTGGACAAGAGACCCAGTACTTC

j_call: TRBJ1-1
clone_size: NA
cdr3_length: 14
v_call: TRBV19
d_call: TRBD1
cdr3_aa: CASSSTGGMTEAFF
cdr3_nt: TGTGCCAGTAGTAGTACAGGGGGGATGACTGAAGCTTTCTTT

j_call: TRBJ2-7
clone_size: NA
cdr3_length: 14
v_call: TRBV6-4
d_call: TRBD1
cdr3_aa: CASSREGTGYEQYF
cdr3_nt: TGTGCCAGCAGCAGAGAAGGGACAGGGTACGAGCAGTACTTC

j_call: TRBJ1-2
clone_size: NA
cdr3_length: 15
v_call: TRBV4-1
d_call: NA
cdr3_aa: CASSAQGAGAYGYTF
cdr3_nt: TGCGCCAGCAGCGCGCAAGGGGCAGGAGCATATGGCTACACCTTC

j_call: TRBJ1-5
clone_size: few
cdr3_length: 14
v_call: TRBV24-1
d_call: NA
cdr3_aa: CATSDGQSNQPQHF
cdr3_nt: TGTGCCACCAGCGACGGACAGAGCAATCAGCCCCAGCATTTT

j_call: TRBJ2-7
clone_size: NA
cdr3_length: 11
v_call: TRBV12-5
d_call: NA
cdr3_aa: CASGSVYEQYF
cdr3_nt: TGTGCTAGTGGGTCCGTATACGAGCAGTACTTC

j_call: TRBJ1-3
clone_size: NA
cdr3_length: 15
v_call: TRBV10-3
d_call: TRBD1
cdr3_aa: CAISVSGTGPNTIYF
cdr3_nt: TGTGCCATCAGTGTGTCCGGGACAGGGCCAAACACCATATATTTT

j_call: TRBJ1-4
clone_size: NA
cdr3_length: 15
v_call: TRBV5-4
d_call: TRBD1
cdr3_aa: CASSTSTGNNEKLFF
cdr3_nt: TGTGCCAGCAGCACCTCGACAGGGAATAATGAAAAACTGTTTTTT